A selection of T cell receptor beta chains follows, all from one sample in a study of cytomegalovirus exposure and HLA in healthy donors. The table came from immunoSEQ multiplex PCR; TCRdb's copy has only in-frame clones and leaves some out. Here the sample spans roughly 150,000 clones, 89% being singletons. Input material: PBMCs. The receptor source for this set is a young man in good health and CMV-seropositive. CDR3s include the opening cysteine and the closing phenylalanine or tryptophan.

v_call,j_call,cdr3_aa
TRBV5-1,TRBJ2-3,CASSSGQFTDTQYF
TRBV9,TRBJ2-7,CASSVEGTSGSEQYF
TRBV27,TRBJ2-1,CASSLRQGGNNEQFF
TRBV11-3,TRBJ1-1,CASSLTGGVTEAFF
TRBV2,TRBJ1-5,CASSTPKHLRQGNQPQHF
TRBV7-9,TRBJ2-7,CASSPPEGRAYEQYF
TRBV5-4,TRBJ2-1,CASSFRTSGSFDEQFF
TRBV27,TRBJ2-6,CASSLTTGANVLTF
TRBV19,TRBJ2-7,CASSINGLAGEPYEQYF
TRBV9,TRBJ2-2,CASSETSRVPGELFF
TRBV25-1,TRBJ2-3,CASQVSSADTQYF
TRBV6-1,TRBJ2-1,CASRKTGRDEQFF
TRBV2,TRBJ2-1,CAILGSGSANEQFF
TRBV7-8,TRBJ2-1,CASSSNRAGLAVNEQFF
TRBV28,TRBJ2-3,CASSLSNTDTQYF
TRBV7-9,TRBJ1-1,CASSPEGTEAFF
TRBV27,NA,CASSLYPSGSYEQYF
TRBV27,TRBJ1-2,CASRNTGEMDYGYTF
TRBV15,TRBJ2-5,CATSRDGGNQETQYF
TRBV6-1,TRBJ2-6,CASSAYGQGLAGANVLTF
TRBV21-1,TRBJ2-3,CASSKEGLYTDTQYF
TRBV7-9,TRBJ2-5,CASSLGWGAPKETQYF
TRBV28,TRBJ1-2,CAIQGNTNYGYTF
TRBV11-3,TRBJ2-7,CASSLDDAGTSGLEQYF
TRBV6-1,TRBJ2-3,CASSWNGGATDTQYF
TRBV30,TRBJ2-7,CAWTSGYEQYF
TRBV5-1,TRBJ2-5,CASSSIAEETQYF
TRBV10-3,TRBJ2-7,CAISEGALEQYF
TRBV9,TRBJ2-3,CASSVGNGDTQYF
TRBV18,TRBJ2-4,CASSPGQGNGAKNIQYF
TRBV14,TRBJ2-7,CASSQRNEQYF